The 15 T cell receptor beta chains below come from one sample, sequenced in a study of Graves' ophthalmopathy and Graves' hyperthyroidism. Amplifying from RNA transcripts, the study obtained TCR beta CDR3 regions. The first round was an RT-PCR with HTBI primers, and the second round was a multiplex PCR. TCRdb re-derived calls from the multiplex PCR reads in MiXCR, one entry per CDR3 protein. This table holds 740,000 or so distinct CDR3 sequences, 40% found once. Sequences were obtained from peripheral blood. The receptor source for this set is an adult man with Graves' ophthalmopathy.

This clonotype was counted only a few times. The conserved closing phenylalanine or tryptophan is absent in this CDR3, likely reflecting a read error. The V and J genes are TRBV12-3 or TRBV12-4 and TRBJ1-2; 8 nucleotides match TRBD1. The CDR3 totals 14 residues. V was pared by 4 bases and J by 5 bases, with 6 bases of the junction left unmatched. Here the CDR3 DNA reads TGTGCCAGCAGTTCAGGACAGGGAGCTTATGGCTACACCCTC. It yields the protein CASSSGQGAYGYTL.

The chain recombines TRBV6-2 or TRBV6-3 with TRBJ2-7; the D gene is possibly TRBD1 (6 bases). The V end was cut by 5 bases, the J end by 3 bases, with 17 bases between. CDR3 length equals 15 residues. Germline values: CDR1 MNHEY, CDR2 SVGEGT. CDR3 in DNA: TGTGCCAGCAGTCGAACTGGACAGAGAAACTACGAGCAGTACTTC. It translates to CASSRTGQRNYEQYF.

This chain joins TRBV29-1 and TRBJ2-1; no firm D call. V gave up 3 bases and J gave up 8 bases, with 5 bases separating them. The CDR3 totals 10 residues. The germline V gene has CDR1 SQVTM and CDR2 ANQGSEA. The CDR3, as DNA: TGCAGCGTTGAGATGGATGAGCAGTTCTTC. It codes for CSVEMDEQFF.

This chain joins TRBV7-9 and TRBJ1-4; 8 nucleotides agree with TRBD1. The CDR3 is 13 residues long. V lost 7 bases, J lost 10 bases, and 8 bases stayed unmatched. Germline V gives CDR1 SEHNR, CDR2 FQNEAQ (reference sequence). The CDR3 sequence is CASTRTGTRKLFF. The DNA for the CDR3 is TGTGCCAGCACCAGGACAGGGACCAGAAAACTGTTTTTT.

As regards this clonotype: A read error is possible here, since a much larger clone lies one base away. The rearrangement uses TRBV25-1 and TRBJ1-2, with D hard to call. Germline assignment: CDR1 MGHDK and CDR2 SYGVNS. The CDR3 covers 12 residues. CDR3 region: CTSSRTPYGYTF. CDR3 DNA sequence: TGTACCAGCAGCCGAACACCCTATGGCTACACCTTC.

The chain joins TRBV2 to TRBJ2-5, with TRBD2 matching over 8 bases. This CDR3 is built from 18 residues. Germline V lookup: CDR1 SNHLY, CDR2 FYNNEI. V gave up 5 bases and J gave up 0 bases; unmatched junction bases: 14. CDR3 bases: TGTGCCAGCAGTCCGGATCGGGCGGGAGGTGGGGACCAAGAGACCCAGTACTTC. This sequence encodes CASSPDRAGGGDQETQYF.

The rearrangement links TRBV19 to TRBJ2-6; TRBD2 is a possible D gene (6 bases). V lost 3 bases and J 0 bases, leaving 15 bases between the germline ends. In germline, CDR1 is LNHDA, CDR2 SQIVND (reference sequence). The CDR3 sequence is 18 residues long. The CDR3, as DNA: TGTGCCAGTAGTATCCTCCAGGGACTCCACTCTGGGGCCAACGTCCTGACTTTC. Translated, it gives CASSILQGLHSGANVLTF.

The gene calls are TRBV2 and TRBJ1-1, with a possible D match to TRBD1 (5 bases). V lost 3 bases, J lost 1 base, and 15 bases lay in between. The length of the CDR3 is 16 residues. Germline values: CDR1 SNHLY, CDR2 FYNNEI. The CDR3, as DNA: TGTGCCAGCAGTGAGAGGTTGCAGGGCCCGAACACTGAAGCTTTCTTT. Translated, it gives CASSERLQGPNTEAFF.

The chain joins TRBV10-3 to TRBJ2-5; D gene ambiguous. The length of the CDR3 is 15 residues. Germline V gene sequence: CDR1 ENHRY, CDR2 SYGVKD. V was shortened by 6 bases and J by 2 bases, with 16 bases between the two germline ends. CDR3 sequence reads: CAISVESPVQETQYF. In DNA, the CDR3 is TGTGCCATCAGCGTTGAGTCACCCGTTCAAGAGACCCAGTACTTC.

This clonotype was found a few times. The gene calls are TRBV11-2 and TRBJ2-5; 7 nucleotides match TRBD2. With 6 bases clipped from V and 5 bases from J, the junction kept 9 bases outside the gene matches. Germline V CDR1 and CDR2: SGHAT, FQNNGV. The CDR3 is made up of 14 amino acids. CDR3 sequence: CASRDVPGGETQYF. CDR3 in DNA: TGTGCCAGCAGAGACGTCCCCGGGGGGGAGACCCAGTACTTC.

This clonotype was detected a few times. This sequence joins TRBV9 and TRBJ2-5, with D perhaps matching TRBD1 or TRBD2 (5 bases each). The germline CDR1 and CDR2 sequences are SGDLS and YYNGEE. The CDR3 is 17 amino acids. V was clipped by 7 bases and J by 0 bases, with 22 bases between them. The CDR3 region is CASSLWDHAQNQETQYF. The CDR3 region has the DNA TGTGCCAGCTCGCTATGGGACCACGCGCAAAACCAAGAGACCCAGTACTTC.

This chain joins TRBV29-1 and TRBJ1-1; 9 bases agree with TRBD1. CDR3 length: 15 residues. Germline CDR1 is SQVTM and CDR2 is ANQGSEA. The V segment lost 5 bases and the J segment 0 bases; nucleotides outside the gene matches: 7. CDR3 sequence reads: CSVSGTGNLNTEAFF. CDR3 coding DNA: TGCAGCGTTTCCGGGACAGGGAATCTGAACACTGAAGCTTTCTTT. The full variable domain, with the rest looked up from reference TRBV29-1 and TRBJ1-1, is SAVISQKPSRDICQRGTSLTIQCQVDSQVTMMFWYRQQPGQSLTLIATANQGSEATYESGFVIDKFPISRPNLTFSTLTVSNMSPEDSSIYLCSVSGTGNLNTEAFFGQGTRLTVV.

The CDR3 loop is CAWRAPLSDRRDYGYTF. The CDR3 DNA is TGTGCCTGGCGAGCACCCCTATCCGACAGGCGGGACTATGGCTACACCTTC. The chain carries TRBV16 and TRBJ1-2; possibly TRBD1 for D (6 bases). Trimming removed 11 bases at V and 3 bases at J, with 28 bases between. The CDR3 length is 17 residues. Germline V gene data show CDR1 as KGHSY and CDR2 as FQNENV.

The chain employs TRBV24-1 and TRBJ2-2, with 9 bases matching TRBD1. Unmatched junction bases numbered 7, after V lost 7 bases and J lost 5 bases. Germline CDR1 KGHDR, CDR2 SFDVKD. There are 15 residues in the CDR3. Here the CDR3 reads CATSSTGTGTGELFF. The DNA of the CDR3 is TGTGCCACCAGCTCAACCGGGACAGGGACCGGGGAGCTGTTTTTT.

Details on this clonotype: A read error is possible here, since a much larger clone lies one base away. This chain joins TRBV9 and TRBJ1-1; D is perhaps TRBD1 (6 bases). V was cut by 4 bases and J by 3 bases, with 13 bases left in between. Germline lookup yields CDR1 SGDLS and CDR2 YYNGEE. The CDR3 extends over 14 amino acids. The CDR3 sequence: CASSSTGSYTEAFF. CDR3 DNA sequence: TGTGCCAGCAGCTCTACAGGGTCATACACTGAAGCTTTCTTT.